This T cell receptor (beta chain) was recorded in a study of T-cell reconstitution after alpha-beta-depleted transplantation in children. This clonotype showed up many times. Preparation of the TCRbeta library was carried out with unique molecular identifiers. One entry per CDR3 protein, called by TCRdb with MiXCR from the PCR reads. Of about 22,000 distinct CDR3 sequences listed, approximately 11% are singletons. Germline values: CDR1 SGHAT, CDR2 FQNNGV. There are 15 residues in the CDR3. V lost 5 bases, J lost 8 bases, and 20 bases lay in between. This TCR derives from a human donor who donated a stem cell graft to a child with chronic granulomatous disease. The V gene is TRBV11-2, the J gene TRBJ2-3, with a weak D call TRBD2 (6 bases). This specimen was PBMCs from the stem cell graft donor, taken from the stem cell graft. CDR3: CASSHLWGYGGTQYF. CDR3 coding DNA: TGTGCCAGCAGCCACCTCTGGGGGTACGGGGGTACGCAGTATTTT.